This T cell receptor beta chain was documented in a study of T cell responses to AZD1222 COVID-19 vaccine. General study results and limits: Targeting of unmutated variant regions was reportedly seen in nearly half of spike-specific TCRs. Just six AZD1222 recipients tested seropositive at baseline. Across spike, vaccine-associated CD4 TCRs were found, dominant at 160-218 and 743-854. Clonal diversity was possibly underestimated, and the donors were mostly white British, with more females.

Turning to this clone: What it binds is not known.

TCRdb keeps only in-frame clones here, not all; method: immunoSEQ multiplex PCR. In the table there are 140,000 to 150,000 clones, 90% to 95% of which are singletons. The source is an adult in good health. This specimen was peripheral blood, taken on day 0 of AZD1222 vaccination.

The CDR3 spells CASKFQGNYGYTF. As DNA, the CDR3 is TGTGCCAGTAAATTCCAGGGGAACTATGGCTACACCTTC. This chain links TRBV19 with TRBJ1-2; maybe TRBD1 (6 bases). This CDR3 is built from 13 residues. The V and J ends lost 7 bases and 2 bases respectively, with 11 bases between them. Germline V gives CDR1 LNHDA, CDR2 SQIVND (reference sequence).